This TCR beta chain was sequenced for a study of T cell changes during pregnancy in multiple sclerosis. From germline, CDR1 is SGHDN and CDR2 FVKESK. The CDR3 covers 13 residues. Trimming left V 4 bases short and J 8 bases short, with 12 bases between. Some clones are missing from TCRdb's copy, which holds only in-frame ones; the method was immunoSEQ multiplex PCR. The data contain 27,000 or so clones, 88% of them singletons. The material sequenced was CD8+ T cells from peripheral blood mononuclear cells, taken in the second trimester of pregnancy. V and J are TRBV14 and TRBJ2-1, with D perhaps TRBD2 (5 bases). This clonotype originated in a female donor with multiple sclerosis, enrolled in a pregnancy study. The CDR3, as DNA: TGTGCCAGCAGCCCCCAATCTAGCTATGAGCAGTTCTTC. Translating it yields CASSPQSSYEQFF.